The clone carrying this TCR beta chain was recorded at least ten times. Antigen: not known. This sample was taken from a study of CD8 T cells in ankylosing spondylitis. Study-level points and caveats: A TCR beta motif made of about 8 highly homologous variants seemed typical of ankylosing spondylitis blood.

TCRdb re-called the 5' RACE reads with MiXCR, one entry per CDR3 protein. The profile shows 450,000 to 550,000 distinct CDR3 sequences, roughly 5% of them singletons. The V segment lost 3 bases and the J segment 3 bases; nucleotides outside the gene matches: 5. The CDR3 has 14 residues. CDR1 is SGHTA and CDR2 is FQGNSA in the germline V gene. The specimen was blood, either unsorted or a sorted T cell fraction (not recorded which). This chain joins TRBV7-2 and TRBJ2-7; 7 bases line up with TRBD2. This sequence was found in a male donor with ankylosing spondylitis. CDR3 amino acids: CASSFFSGDYEQYF. CDR3 coding DNA: TGTGCCAGCAGCTTCTTCAGCGGGGACTACGAGCAGTACTTC. Supplemented by reference TRBV7-2 and TRBJ2-7, the full variable domain reads GAGVSQSPSNKVTEKGKDVELRCDPISGHTALYWYRQSLGQGLEFLIYFQGNSAPDKSGLPSDRFSAERTGGSVSTLTIQRTQQEDSAVYLCASSFFSGDYEQYFGPGTRLTVT.